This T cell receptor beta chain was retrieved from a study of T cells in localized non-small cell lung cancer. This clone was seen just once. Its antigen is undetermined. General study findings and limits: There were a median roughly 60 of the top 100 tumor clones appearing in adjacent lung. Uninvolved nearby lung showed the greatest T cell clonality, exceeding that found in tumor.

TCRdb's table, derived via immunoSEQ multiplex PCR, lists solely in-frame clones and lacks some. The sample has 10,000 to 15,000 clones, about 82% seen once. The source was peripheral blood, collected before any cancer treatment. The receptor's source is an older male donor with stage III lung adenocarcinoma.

CDR3 bases: TGTGCCAGCAGCTTGTTGGGATCCGGTGACGAGGCCGGGGAGCTGTTTTTT. It is translated as CASSLLGSGDEAGELFF. The chain couples TRBV5-4 to TRBJ2-2, with D unclear. The germline gives CDR1 SGHNT, CDR2 YYREEE (reference sequence). The CDR3 loop spans 17 amino acids. V gave up 1 base and J gave up 6 bases, with 19 bases separating them. The full variable domain, in which reference TRBV5-4 and TRBJ2-2 provide the parts outside the CDR3, is ETGVTQSPTHLIKTRGQQVTLRCSSQSGHNTVSWYQQALGQGPQFIFQYYREEENGRGNFPPRFSGLQFPNYSSELNVNALELDDSALYLCASSLLGSGDEAGELFFGEGSRLTVL.